The TCR beta chain under discussion was sequenced for a study of OX40 agonist ivuxolimab in advanced cancers. Study-level results: Normalized T-cell clonal expansion was also low in some nonresponders. Fewer expanded clones were found on average in CD4+ than in CD8+ T cells.

CDR3 length: 14 amino acids. The V end was cut by 5 bases, the J end by 5 bases, with 15 bases between. The germline CDR1 and CDR2 sequences are MNHEY and SVGAGI. Concerning this clone itself: Antigen: not known.

Using immunoSEQ multiplex PCR, the repertoire was profiled, and TCRdb retains in-frame clones only, with some absent. This table holds tens of thousands of clones, roughly 83% found once. The chain uses TRBV6-5 and TRBJ2-5; D may be TRBD2 (6 bases). The origin of this receptor is an adult with an advanced solid tumor such as melanoma, head and neck, liver or kidney cancer. This material consisted of CD4+ or CD8+ T cells sorted from blood, taken in a trial of the OX40 agonist ivuxolimab. CDR3 DNA sequence: TGTGCCAGCAGTAGCGGGTTGGGCGGGGAGACCCAGTACTTC. It is translated as CASSSGLGGETQYF.